Listed here is a single T cell receptor (beta chain). This clone's antigen is unknown. Per-base quality was not reported, and no clone a single base away is much larger than it. The collaborating institutions used their own protocols to collect whole blood in K2EDTA tubes. For TCRbeta analysis, collaborators shipped samples in one of three forms: frozen whole blood, isolated PBMCs, or DNA extracted from either of those sample types. This record belongs to a study of blood T cell repertoires in COVID-19 (dated by TCRdb to between 2020 and 2021). Regarding the study in general: Samples covering the acute and convalescent phases of COVID-19 were provided by collaborators in the United States, Italy and Spain. The dataset comprised deeply sampled blood TCRbeta repertoires from subjects exposed to, actively infected with, or recovered from COVID-19. The repertoires were made available in a free public database intended to serve as a resource for research on the immune response to SARS-CoV-2. The samples were drawn from two sources: the first 160 participants of the ongoing ImmuneRACE study, and 1,000 to 1,500 subjects contributed by 6 global collaborators. Where available, HLA class I and class II types were obtained from metadata supplied by the sample provider rather than from assay-based typing. The prospective study material was composed of cDNA or gDNA derived from T cells, B-cell-depleted T cells, or PBMCs. Sample metadata almost always included a de-identified subject ID, COVID-19 status, age in years and sex. Broad study findings and their caveats: How much clinical and demographic metadata was included differed by source and by participant, and the metadata was provided uncurated.

TCRbeta CDR3 regions were amplified from genomic DNA using the immunoSEQ Assay, a bias-controlled multiplex PCR. Per the authors' processing: The number of nucleated cells in each sample was estimated from the amplification of reference gene primers within the assay. Sequence reads were collapsed and filtered to measure the absolute abundance of every unique TCRbeta CDR3 rearrangement. For each sample, productive Simpson clonality was calculated as the square root of Simpson's diversity index across productive rearrangements. In its TCRdb copy, this immuneACCESS table keeps in-frame sequences only and misses some clones. Where compared with another copy, unresolved V genes explain less than half of these, and the others have no known cause. V, J and clone size are those of that table, while D and trimming were read from the DNA. The sample table contains 130,000 or so clones; only one count was recorded for around 83% of them. The top ten clones comprise about 4.3% of the sample.

There are 15 amino acids in the CDR3, from cysteine to phenylalanine inclusive. Only the CDR3 region is kept as DNA, spanning 45 bases read in frame from base 1. Trimming takes 4 bases off V and 5 bases off J; junction bases not matched to a gene: 8. Based on the germline V gene, the CDR1 and CDR2 sequences are SGHAT and FQNNGV. The sequence is built from TRBV11-2 and TRBJ2-5, with 9 junctional bases fitting TRBD2. Input material: peripheral blood. This receptor was obtained from a human donor in a cohort sampled during active COVID-19. The sequenced DNA is TGTGCCAGCAGCTCCCTTCTAGCGGGGACTGAGACCCAGTACTTC. The resulting protein is CASSSLLAGTETQYF.